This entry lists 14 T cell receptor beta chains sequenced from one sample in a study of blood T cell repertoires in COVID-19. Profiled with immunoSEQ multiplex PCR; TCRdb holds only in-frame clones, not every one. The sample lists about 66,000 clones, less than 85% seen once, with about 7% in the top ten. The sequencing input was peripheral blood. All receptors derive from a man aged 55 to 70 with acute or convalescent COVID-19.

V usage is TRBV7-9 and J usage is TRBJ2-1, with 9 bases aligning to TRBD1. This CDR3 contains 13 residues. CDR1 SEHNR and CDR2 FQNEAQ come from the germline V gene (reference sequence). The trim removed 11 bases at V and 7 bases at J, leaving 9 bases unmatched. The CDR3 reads CAGGHRGLNEQFF. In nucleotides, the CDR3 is TGTGCCGGCGGCCACAGGGGGCTTAATGAGCAGTTCTTC.

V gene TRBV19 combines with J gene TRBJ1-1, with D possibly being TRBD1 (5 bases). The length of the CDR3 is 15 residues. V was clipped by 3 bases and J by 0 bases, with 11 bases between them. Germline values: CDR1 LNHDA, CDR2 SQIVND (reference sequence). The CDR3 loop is CASSIMAGMNTEAFF. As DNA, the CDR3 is TGTGCCAGTAGTATCATGGCAGGGATGAACACTGAAGCTTTCTTT. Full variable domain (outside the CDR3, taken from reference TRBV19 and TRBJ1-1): DGGITQSPKYLFRKEGQNVTLSCEQNLNHDAMYWYRQDPGQGLRLIYYSQIVNDFQKGDIAEGYSVSREKKESFPLTVTSAQKNPTAFYLCASSIMAGMNTEAFFGQGTRLTVV.

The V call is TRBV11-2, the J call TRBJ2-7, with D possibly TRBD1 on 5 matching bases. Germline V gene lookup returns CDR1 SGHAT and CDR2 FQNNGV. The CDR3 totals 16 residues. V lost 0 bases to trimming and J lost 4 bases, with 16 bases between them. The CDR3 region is CASSLDLLRVRYEQYF. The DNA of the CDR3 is TGTGCCAGCAGCTTAGACCTCCTCAGGGTTAGGTACGAGCAGTACTTC.

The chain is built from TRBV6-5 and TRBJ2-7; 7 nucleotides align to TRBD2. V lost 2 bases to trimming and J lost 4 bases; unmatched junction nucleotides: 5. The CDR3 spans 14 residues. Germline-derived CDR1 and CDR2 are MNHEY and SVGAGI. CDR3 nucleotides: TGTGCCAGCAGTTACAGTTGGGACTATTACGAGCAGTACTTC. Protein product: CASSYSWDYYEQYF.

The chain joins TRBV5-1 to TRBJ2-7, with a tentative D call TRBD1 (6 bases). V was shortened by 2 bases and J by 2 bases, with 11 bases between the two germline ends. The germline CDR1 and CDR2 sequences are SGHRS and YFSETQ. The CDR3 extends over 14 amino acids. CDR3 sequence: CASSFQGRTYEQYF. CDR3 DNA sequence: TGCGCCAGCAGCTTTCAGGGGAGAACCTACGAGCAGTACTTC.

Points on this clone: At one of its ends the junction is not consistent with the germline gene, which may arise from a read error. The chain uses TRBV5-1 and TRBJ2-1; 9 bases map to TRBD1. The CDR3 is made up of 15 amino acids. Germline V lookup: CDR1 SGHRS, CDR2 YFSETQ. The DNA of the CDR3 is TGCGCCAGCGGCTTGCTGGGGACAGGGTCGTATGAGCAGTTCTTC. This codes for CASGLLGTGSYEQFF.

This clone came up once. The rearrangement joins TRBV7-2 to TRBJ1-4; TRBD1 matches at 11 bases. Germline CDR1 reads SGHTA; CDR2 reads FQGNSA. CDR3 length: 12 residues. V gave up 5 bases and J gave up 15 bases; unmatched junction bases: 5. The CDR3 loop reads CASSRDRGKLFF. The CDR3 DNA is TGTGCCAGCAGCCGGGACAGGGGGAAGTTGTTTTTT.

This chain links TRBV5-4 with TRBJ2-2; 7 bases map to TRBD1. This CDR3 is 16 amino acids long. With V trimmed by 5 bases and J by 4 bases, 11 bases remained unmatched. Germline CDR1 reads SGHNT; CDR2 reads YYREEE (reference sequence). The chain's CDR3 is CASRPQTGFGTGELFF. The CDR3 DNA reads TGTGCCAGCAGACCTCAGACAGGGTTCGGCACCGGGGAGCTGTTTTTT. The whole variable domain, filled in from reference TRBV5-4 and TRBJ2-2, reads ETGVTQSPTHLIKTRGQQVTLRCSSQSGHNTVSWYQQALGQGPQFIFQYYREEENGRGNFPPRFSGLQFPNYSSELNVNALELDDSALYLCASRPQTGFGTGELFFGEGSRLTVL.

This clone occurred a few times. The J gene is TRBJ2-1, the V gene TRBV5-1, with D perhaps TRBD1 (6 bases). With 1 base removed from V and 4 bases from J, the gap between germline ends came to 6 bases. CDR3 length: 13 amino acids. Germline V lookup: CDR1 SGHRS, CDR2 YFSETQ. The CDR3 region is CASSLQGYNEQFF. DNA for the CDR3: TGCGCCAGCAGCTTGCAGGGGTACAATGAGCAGTTCTTC.

The CDR3 sequence: CAGGMGGYNSPLHF. DNA for the CDR3: TGTGCCGGCGGAATGGGAGGGTATAATTCACCCCTCCACTTT. The genes are TRBV2 and TRBJ1-6; D is unresolved. Germline V gene sequence: CDR1 SNHLY, CDR2 FYNNEI. With 11 bases removed from V and 4 bases from J, the gap between germline ends came to 15 bases. There are 14 residues in the CDR3.

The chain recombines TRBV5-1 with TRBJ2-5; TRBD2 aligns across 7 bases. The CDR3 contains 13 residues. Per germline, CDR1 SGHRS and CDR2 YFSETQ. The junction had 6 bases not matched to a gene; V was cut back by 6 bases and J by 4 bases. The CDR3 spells CASTLGGGETQYF. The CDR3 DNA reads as TGCGCCAGCACCCTGGGGGGGGGAGAGACCCAGTACTTC. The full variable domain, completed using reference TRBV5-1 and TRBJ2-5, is KAGVTQTPRYLIKTRGQQVTLSCSPISGHRSVSWYQQTPGQGLQFLFEYFSETQRNKGNFPGRFSGRQFSNSRSEMNVSTLELGDSALYLCASTLGGGETQYFGPGTRLLVL.

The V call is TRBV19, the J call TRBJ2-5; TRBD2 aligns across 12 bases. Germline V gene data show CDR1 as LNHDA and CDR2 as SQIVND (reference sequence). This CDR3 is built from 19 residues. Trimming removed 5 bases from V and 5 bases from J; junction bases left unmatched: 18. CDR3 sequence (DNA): TGTGCCAGTAGTCTCCTACCCTCTAGCGGGGGGGCCATACGGGAGACCCAGTACTTC. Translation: CASSLLPSSGGAIRETQYF.

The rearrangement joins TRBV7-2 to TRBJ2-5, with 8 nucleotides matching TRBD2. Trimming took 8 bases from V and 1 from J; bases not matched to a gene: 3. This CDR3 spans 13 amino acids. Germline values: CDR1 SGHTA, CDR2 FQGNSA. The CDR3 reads CASAGGLQETQYF. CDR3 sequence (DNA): TGTGCCAGCGCGGGGGGACTCCAAGAGACCCAGTACTTC.

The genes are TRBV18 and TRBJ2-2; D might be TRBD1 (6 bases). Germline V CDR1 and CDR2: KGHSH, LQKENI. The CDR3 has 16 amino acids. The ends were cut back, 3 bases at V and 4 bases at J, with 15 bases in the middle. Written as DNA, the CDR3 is TGTGCCAGCTCACCTAGGATTGGACAGACCACCGGGGAGCTGTTTTTT. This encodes CASSPRIGQTTGELFF.